This T cell receptor beta chain derives from a study of CD8 T cells in ankylosing spondylitis. General study results and limits: Disease-linked clones were CD8+ and relatively rare in peripheral blood. Some motif variants had been reported before (in reactive arthritis synovial fluid and blood). The authors reported significant enrichment of disease-linked clones in matched ankylosing spondylitis synovial fluid. A TCR beta motif of roughly eight highly homologous variants appeared characteristic of ankylosing spondylitis blood.

This clonotype was detected ten times or more. Its target is not known. Libraries for TCR beta were made by quantitative 5'-RACE with molecular barcodes. TCRdb re-called the 5' RACE reads with MiXCR, one entry per CDR3 protein. The sample lists more than 400,000 distinct CDR3 sequences; about 5.7% were seen once. The sequenced material came from blood, either unsorted or a sorted T cell fraction (not recorded which). The clonotype originates from a male donor with ankylosing spondylitis.

The CDR3 spells CASSLWPSSGYTF. The CDR3, as DNA: TGTGCCAGCAGTTTATGGCCAAGTAGTGGCTACACCTTC. The chain employs TRBV27 and TRBJ1-2; D not certain. Germline V gives CDR1 MNHEY, CDR2 SMNVEV (reference sequence). The CDR3 runs 13 residues. V was trimmed by 1 base and J by 7 bases, leaving 10 bases between them.